The 12 T cell receptor beta chains reported below all come from one sample, sequenced in a study of T cell responses to AZD1222 COVID-19 vaccine (dated by TCRdb to the early 2020s). The time point label here, explained by the study, means: baseline before first vaccination. Library method: the immunoSEQ multiplex PCR assay. The clones in this table, taken by TCRdb from immuneACCESS, are in-frame only. Not every clone is retained; where verified, under half of the shortfall comes from an unresolved V gene, and the cause of the rest is unknown. This sample holds 200,000 or so clones; over 80% were observed only once. The ten biggest clones cover around 5.8% of the sample. Sample: peripheral blood, taken on day 0 of AZD1222 vaccination. The source is an adult in good health.

The V call is TRBV5-4, the J call TRBJ2-2, with 7 positions matching TRBD2. The V and J ends lost 4 bases and 7 bases, in that order; junction bases with no gene match: 16. The CDR3 is 17 residues long. CDR1 is SGHNT, CDR2 YYREEE, per germline (reference sequence). The DNA for the CDR3 is TGTGCCAGCAGCCCAAGACTAGCCCGGGGGATACGCGGGGAGCTGTTTTTT. Amino acid sequence: CASSPRLARGIRGELFF.

The rearrangement links TRBV4-2 to TRBJ2-5; the D is unclear. The V gene's germline CDR1 is LGHNA and CDR2 YNFKEQ. This CDR3 contains 12 residues. Trimming pared 0 bases from V and 9 bases from J, leaving 8 bases between. CDR3 loop: CASSQDGIAQYF. CDR3 nucleotides: TGTGCCAGCAGCCAAGATGGGATAGCCCAGTACTTC.

The V and J genes are TRBV7-3 and TRBJ1-2, with 8 positions matching TRBD1. The length of the CDR3 is 13 residues. V gave up 2 bases and J gave up 7 bases; unmatched junction bases: 3. The germline CDR1 and CDR2 sequences are SGHTA and FQGTGA. The CDR3, as DNA: TGTGCCAGCAGCTTAGACAGGGGTGCTGGCTACACCTTC. Protein: CASSLDRGAGYTF.

V and J are TRBV4-1 and TRBJ2-7; the D call may be TRBD1 or TRBD2 (6 bases each). V was cut by 0 bases and J by 2 bases, with 14 bases left in between. Germline-derived CDR1 and CDR2 are MGHRA and YSYEKL. This CDR3 spans 16 amino acids. In DNA, the CDR3 is TGCGCCAGCAGCCAAGATCGGGGGCTTAGGGCCTACGAGCAGTACTTC. Its protein is CASSQDRGLRAYEQYF.

The V call is TRBV6-2 or TRBV6-3, the J call TRBJ2-4, with TRBD2 matching 10 bases. Unmatched junction bases numbered 0, after V lost 4 bases and J lost 3 bases. This CDR3 is 14 amino acids long. The germline CDR1 and CDR2 sequences are MNHEY and SVGEGT. The CDR3 DNA sequence: TGTGCCAGCAGTTCTAGCGGGAGCAAAAACATTCAGTACTTC. Protein sequence: CASSSSGSKNIQYF.

The chain has TRBV5-8 and TRBJ1-2, with 7 bases fitting TRBD1. The CDR3 has 15 amino acids. The germline V gene encodes CDR1 SGHTS and CDR2 YDEGEE. V lost 0 bases to trimming and J lost 4 bases; unmatched junction nucleotides: 6. CDR3: CASSLDGTEGYGYTF. The CDR3 region has the DNA TGTGCCAGCAGCTTGGACGGGACAGAGGGCTATGGCTACACCTTC.

V usage is TRBV11-2 and J usage is TRBJ1-2, with 7 bases aligning to TRBD1. CDR1 and CDR2 (germline): SGHAT, FQNNGV. V lost 0 bases, J lost 3 bases, and 19 bases stayed unmatched. CDR3 length equals 20 residues. This CDR3 reads CASSLDPLWRGRVVDYGYTF. CDR3 bases: TGTGCCAGCAGCTTAGATCCCCTGTGGAGGGGGCGGGTCGTCGACTATGGCTACACCTTC.

This chain connects TRBV4-1 to TRBJ2-2; 9 nucleotides line up with TRBD2. From germline, CDR1 is MGHRA and CDR2 YSYEKL. The CDR3 has 15 residues. J lost 4 bases, V lost 3 bases, and 3 bases had no gene match. The CDR3: CASSQAGLATGELFF. The DNA for the CDR3 is TGCGCCAGCAGCCAGGCGGGACTAGCCACCGGGGAGCTGTTTTTT.

The chain uses TRBV28 and TRBJ1-3, with a tentative D call TRBD1 (6 bases). V lost 4 bases, J lost 0 bases, and 10 bases lay in between. The germline gives CDR1 MDHEN, CDR2 SYDVKM. The CDR3 consists of 15 residues. CDR3 bases: TGTGCCAGCAGTTCTGGACAGTTCTCTGGAAACACCATATATTTT. Residues: CASSSGQFSGNTIYF.

The chain is built from TRBV4-1 and TRBJ1-6; D uncertain. CDR3 size: 19 residues. The germline V gene encodes CDR1 MGHRA and CDR2 YSYEKL. V dropped 0 bases and J dropped 2 bases, with 17 bases sitting between them. The CDR3 DNA sequence: TGCGCCAGCAGCCAAGATTTACTGGGGTGGGGAGCCTATAATTCACCCCTCCACTTT. This translates into CASSQDLLGWGAYNSPLHF.

The rearrangement uses TRBV11-2 and TRBJ1-6; tentative D call: TRBD1 (5 bases). The V end was cut by 7 bases, the J end by 7 bases, with 17 bases between. The CDR3 is 15 residues long. Germline V gene data show CDR1 as SGHAT and CDR2 as FQNNGV. The CDR3 spells CASTLSGTVNSPLHF. CDR3 in DNA: TGTGCCAGCACCCTTTCCGGGACGGTGAATTCACCCCTCCACTTT.

The J gene is TRBJ1-4, the V gene TRBV11-2; no clear D. The CDR3 loop spans 13 amino acids. CDR1 SGHAT and CDR2 FQNNGV come from the germline V gene. Trimming cost V 5 bases and J 4 bases, with 8 bases left between them. In DNA form, the CDR3 reads TGTGCCAGCAGCCCCGCCAGTAATGAAAAACTGTTTTTT. It is translated as CASSPASNEKLFF.